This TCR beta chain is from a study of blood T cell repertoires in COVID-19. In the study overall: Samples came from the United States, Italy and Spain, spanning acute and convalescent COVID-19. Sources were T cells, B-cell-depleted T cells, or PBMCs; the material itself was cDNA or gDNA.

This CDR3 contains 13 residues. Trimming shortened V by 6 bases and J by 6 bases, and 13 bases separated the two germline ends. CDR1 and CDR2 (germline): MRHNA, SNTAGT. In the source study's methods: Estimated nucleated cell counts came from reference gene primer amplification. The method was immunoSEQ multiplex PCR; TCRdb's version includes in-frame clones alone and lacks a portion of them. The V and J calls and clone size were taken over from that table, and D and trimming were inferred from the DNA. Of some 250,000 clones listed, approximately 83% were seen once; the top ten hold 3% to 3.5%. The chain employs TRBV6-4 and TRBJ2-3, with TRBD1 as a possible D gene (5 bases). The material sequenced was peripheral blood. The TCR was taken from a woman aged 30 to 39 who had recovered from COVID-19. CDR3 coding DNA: TGTGCCAGCAGCCGACAGCCGGAGGATACGCAGTATTTT. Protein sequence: CASSRQPEDTQYF.